The entry below describes one TCR beta chain. Its antigen remains unidentified. These data are taken from a study of cytomegalovirus exposure and HLA in healthy donors. Study-wide points: A later analysis reportedly found that, within productive TCRs, an Asian-associated ancestry cluster had fewer N-insertions than the mean observed across the roughly 730 donors. Clonal expansion, a later analysis showed, was greater in HLA-associated TCR beta chains than in equally common others.

Participants comprised healthy donors of bone marrow. The CDR3 is made up of 16 amino acids. Germline V gene lookup returns CDR1 SGHTA and CDR2 FQGNSA. V was pared by 1 base and J by 2 bases, with 5 bases of the junction left unmatched. PCR primers comprised 60 Vbeta and 13 Jbeta primers. Measured with immunoSEQ multiplex PCR; TCRdb has only the in-frame clones, and not every one. The data show over 100,000 clones, with over 60% seen just once and 5.8% held by the top ten. The source material was PBMCs. V usage is TRBV7-2 and J usage is TRBJ1-5; 7 positions agree with TRBD1. The receptor was isolated from a man between 60 and 75 years old in good health and CMV-seropositive. This CDR3 reads CASSLVPGQGNQPQHF. Written as DNA, the CDR3 is TGTGCCAGCAGCTTAGTTCCAGGACAGGGCAATCAGCCCCAGCATTTT.